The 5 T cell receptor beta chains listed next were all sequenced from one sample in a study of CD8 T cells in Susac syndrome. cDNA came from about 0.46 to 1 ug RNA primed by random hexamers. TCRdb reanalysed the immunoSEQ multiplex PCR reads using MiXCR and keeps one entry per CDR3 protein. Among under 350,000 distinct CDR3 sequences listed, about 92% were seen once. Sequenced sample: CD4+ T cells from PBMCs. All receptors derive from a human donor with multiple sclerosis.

CDR3 protein: CASSDLAFPRYEQYF. The DNA for the CDR3 is TGTGCCAGCAGTGACCTCGCCTTTCCGAGGTACGAGCAGTACTTC. V usage is TRBV6-4 and J usage is TRBJ2-7; D remains ambiguous. V was trimmed by 2 bases and J by 4 bases, leaving 15 bases between them. CDR1 is MRHNA, CDR2 SNTAGT, per germline. The CDR3 runs to 15 residues.

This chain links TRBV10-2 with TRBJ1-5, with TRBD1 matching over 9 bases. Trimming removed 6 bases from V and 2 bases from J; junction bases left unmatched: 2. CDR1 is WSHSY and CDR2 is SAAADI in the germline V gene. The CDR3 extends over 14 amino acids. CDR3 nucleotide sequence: TGCGCCAGCAGACAGGGGGCCGGCAATCAGCCCCAGCATTTT. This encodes CASRQGAGNQPQHF.

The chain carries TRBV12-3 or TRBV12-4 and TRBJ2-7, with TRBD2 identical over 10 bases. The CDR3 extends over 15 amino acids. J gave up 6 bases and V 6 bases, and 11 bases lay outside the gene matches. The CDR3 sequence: CASSPLAGHPSEQYF. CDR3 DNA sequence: TGTGCCAGCAGCCCACTAGCGGGGCACCCCTCCGAGCAGTACTTC.

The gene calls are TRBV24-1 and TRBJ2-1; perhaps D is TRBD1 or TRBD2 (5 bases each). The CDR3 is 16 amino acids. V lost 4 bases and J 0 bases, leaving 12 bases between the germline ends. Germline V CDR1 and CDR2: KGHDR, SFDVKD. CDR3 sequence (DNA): TGTGCCACCAGTGAAGCAGGGAGTTACTCCTACAATGAGCAGTTCTTC. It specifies CATSEAGSYSYNEQFF.

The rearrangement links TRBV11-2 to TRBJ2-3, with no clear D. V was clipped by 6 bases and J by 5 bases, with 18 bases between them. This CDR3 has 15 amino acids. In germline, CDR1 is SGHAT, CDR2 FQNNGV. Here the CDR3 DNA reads TGTGCCAGCAGAGCCTCTTGGGTTCGGTTAGATACGCAGTATTTT. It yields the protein CASRASWVRLDTQYF.